This T cell receptor (beta chain) was captured in a study of vaccination effects on CD4 cells after COVID-19. Overall study context: Specimens were obtained from two convalescent patients 16 days and one week prior to vaccination.

This clone turned up a few times. Its specificity is unknown. Antigen-specific CD4+ T cells were expanded with viral peptide pools in the ViraFEST assay before sequencing. Culturing for about 10 days preceded CD4+ T cell isolation. This person caught SARS-CoV-2 sometime from March to December 2020, and PCR testing confirmed the infection. Both day 3 and day 7 saw half the medium replaced with IL-2 medium. The V gene end was trimmed by 4 bases and the J gene end by 7 bases; junction bases not matched to a gene: 6. The CDR3 is 15 residues long. Germline CDR1 LGHNA, CDR2 YSLEER. Study results and caveats: Clones induced by infection and by vaccine showed marked clonal contraction late after vaccination.

Repertoires were generated with immunoSEQ multiplex PCR, while TCRdb's copy carries only in-frame clones and drops some. In the table there are fewer than 40,000 clones, 70% to 85% of which are singletons. The chain carries TRBV4-3 and TRBJ1-6, with 8 bases identical to TRBD1. The source of this sequence is a human donor who had a prior SARS-CoV-2 infection. The sample consisted of CD4+ T cells from PBMCs cultured with a peptide pool, taken before COVID-19 vaccination. This CDR3 is CASSRTGTGNSPLHF. The CDR3 DNA reads as TGCGCCAGCAGCCGGACCGGGACAGGCAATTCACCCCTCCACTTT.